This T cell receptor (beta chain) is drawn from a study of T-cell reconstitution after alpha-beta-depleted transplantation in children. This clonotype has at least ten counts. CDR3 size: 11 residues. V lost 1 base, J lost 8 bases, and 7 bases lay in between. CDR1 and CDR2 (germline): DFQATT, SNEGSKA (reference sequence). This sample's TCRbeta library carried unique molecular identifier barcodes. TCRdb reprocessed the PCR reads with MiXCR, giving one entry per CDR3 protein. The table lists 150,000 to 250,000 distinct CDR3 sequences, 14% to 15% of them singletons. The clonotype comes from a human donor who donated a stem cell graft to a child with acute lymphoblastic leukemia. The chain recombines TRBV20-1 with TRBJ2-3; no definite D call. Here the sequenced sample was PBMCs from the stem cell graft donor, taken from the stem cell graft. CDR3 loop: CSARGPSTQYF. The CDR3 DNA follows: TGCAGTGCTAGAGGCCCAAGTACGCAGTATTTT.